The 21 T cell receptor beta chains reported below all come from one sample, sequenced in a study. MiXCR, applied by TCRdb to the 5' RACE reads, yields one record per CDR3 protein. Of around 50,000 distinct CDR3 sequences listed, approximately 17% were seen once; the top ten hold under 3%. Sample: naive CD4+ T cells sorted from blood. The subset denotes: naive CD4+ T cells, CD4+CD45RA+CD25-. Receptors were obtained from a female donor with breast cancer.

The rearrangement links TRBV4-2 to TRBJ1-3, with 8 bases matching TRBD1. V lost 0 bases, J lost 7 bases, and 5 bases stayed unmatched. The germline V gene has CDR1 LGHNA and CDR2 YNFKEQ. CDR3 length: 15 amino acids. The CDR3 DNA reads as TGTGCCAGCAGCCAAGACCCGGGACAGGCCAACACCATATATTTT. As protein: CASSQDPGQANTIYF.

This clonotype was observed a few times. V usage is TRBV5-1 and J usage is TRBJ1-5, with D uncertain. V gave up 5 bases and J gave up 5 bases, with 11 bases separating them. The CDR3 has 13 amino acids. The germline CDR1 and CDR2 sequences are SGHRS and YFSETQ. The CDR3 DNA follows: TGCGCCAGCAGGCCGGGAGCAGATCAGCCCCAGCATTTT. This gives the protein CASRPGADQPQHF.

This clonotype has ten or more counts. The chain carries TRBV5-5 and TRBJ1-1; D ambiguous. This CDR3 has 12 amino acids. The V gene lost 0 bases and the J gene lost 1 base, with 1 base spanning the gap. The germline gives CDR1 SGHKS, CDR2 YYEKEE (reference sequence). The CDR3 protein is CASSLANTEAFF. The DNA of the CDR3 is TGTGCCAGCAGCTTGGCGAACACTGAAGCTTTCTTT.

This clonotype was seen ten or more times. The V call is TRBV7-2, the J call TRBJ2-5; D is perhaps TRBD1 (6 bases). V lost 5 bases, J lost 1 base, and 17 bases lay in between. This CDR3 has 16 residues. Germline V lookup: CDR1 SGHTA, CDR2 FQGNSA. CDR3 sequence: CASSPRGYAPQETQYF. For the CDR3, the DNA is TGTGCCAGCAGCCCTAGGGGGTATGCACCCCAAGAGACCCAGTACTTC.

This clonotype turned up a few times. A much larger clone lies one base from this, so it may be a read error. The rearrangement uses TRBV7-2 and TRBJ2-3; D not resolved. This CDR3 is 15 amino acids long. From germline, CDR1 is SGHTA and CDR2 FQGNSA. CDR3 region: CAGSRAYLSTDTQYF. CDR3 nucleotides: TGTGCCGGCAGCCGAGCATACCTTAGCACAGATACGCAGTATTTT.

V usage is TRBV7-2 and J usage is TRBJ2-5; D is possibly TRBD1 or TRBD2 (6 bases each). The germline gives CDR1 SGHTA, CDR2 FQGNSA. The CDR3 runs to 15 residues. Trimming took 11 bases from V and 5 from J, leaving 24 bases between them. DNA of the CDR3: TGTGCCTCGGGCACCGGGTCGGGGGCCGTGGAGACCCAGTACTTC. Its translation is CASGTGSGAVETQYF. The whole variable domain, remainder taken from reference TRBV7-2 and TRBJ2-5, is GAGVSQSPSNKVTEKGKDVELRCDPISGHTALYWYRQSLGQGLEFLIYFQGNSAPDKSGLPSDRFSAERTGGSVSTLTIQRTQQEDSAVYLCASGTGSGAVETQYFGPGTRLLVL.

With respect to this clonotype: A much larger clone is a single base away; this may be a read error. The CDR3 DNA reads TGTGCCAGCAGCGGTTCTGGCGGAATTCAGTACTTC. Its translation: CASSGSGGIQYF. The chain has TRBV9 and TRBJ2-4; D is ambiguous. Trimming cost V 3 bases and J 10 bases, with 11 bases left between them. This CDR3 contains 12 residues. Germline CDR1 SGDLS, CDR2 YYNGEE.

A few counts support this clonotype. J is TRBJ1-6 and V is TRBV5-1; D unresolved. V was cut by 5 bases and J by 7 bases, with 13 bases left in between. The CDR3 runs 14 residues. Germline CDR1 SGHRS, CDR2 YFSETQ. The CDR3 is CASSRLDGNSPLHF. The DNA for the CDR3 is TGCGCCAGCAGTCGGCTCGACGGGAATTCACCCCTCCACTTT.

This clonotype came up many times. This rearrangement joins TRBV6-2 or TRBV6-3 to TRBJ2-1; D call uncertain. Trimming left V 5 bases short and J 7 bases short, with 12 bases between. CDR3 length: 13 amino acids. Germline V gene lookup returns CDR1 MNHEY and CDR2 SVGEGT. The CDR3 nucleotides read TGTGCCAGCAGTGACCCCACCACTAATGAGCAGTTCTTC. Encoded protein: CASSDPTTNEQFF.

V usage is TRBV28 and J usage is TRBJ2-5, with 10 bases that match TRBD2. J lost 0 bases, V lost 2 bases, and 0 bases had no gene match. Germline lookup yields CDR1 MDHEN and CDR2 SYDVKM. The CDR3 is made up of 15 amino acids. The CDR3 here is CASSLLAGDQETQYF. The CDR3 nucleotides read TGTGCCAGCAGTTTACTAGCGGGAGACCAAGAGACCCAGTACTTC. The whole variable domain, filled in from reference TRBV28 and TRBJ2-5, reads DVKVTQSSRYLVKRTGEKVFLECVQDMDHENMFWYRQDPGLGLRLIYFSYDVKMKEKGDIPEGYSVSREKKERFSLILESASTNQTSMYLCASSLLAGDQETQYFGPGTRLLVL.

V gene TRBV7-2 combines with J gene TRBJ2-1; 12 bases are a match to TRBD1. Germline trimming cut 5 bases from V and 4 bases from J; bases unmatched to any gene: 6. This CDR3 is built from 16 residues. Per the germline V gene, CDR1 is SGHTA and CDR2 is FQGNSA. The CDR3 nucleotides read TGTGCCAGCAGCCGGGACAGGGGGCGAGTTTACAATGAGCAGTTCTTC. Translated: CASSRDRGRVYNEQFF.

Remarks on this clonotype: Germline is not matched at one junction end, which may reflect a read error. This sequence joins TRBV7-7 and TRBJ2-2; D is ambiguous. Germline V gives CDR1 SSHAT, CDR2 FNYEAQ (reference sequence). The CDR3 covers 14 residues. Here the CDR3 DNA reads TGTGCTAGCAGCTTAAGGGCATCTACCGGGGAGCTGTTTTTT. Its protein product is CASSLRASTGELFF.

The table lists this clonotype with a few counts. V is TRBV9 and J is TRBJ1-2, with a weak D call TRBD1 (5 bases). With 7 bases removed from V and 5 bases from J, the gap between germline ends came to 21 bases. Germline lookup yields CDR1 SGDLS and CDR2 YYNGEE. The CDR3 runs to 15 residues. The CDR3 DNA is TGTGCCAGCCGGCACGCGGACACCCGAGGGTATGGCTACACCTTC. This encodes CASRHADTRGYGYTF. The whole variable domain, remainder taken from reference TRBV9 and TRBJ1-2, is DSGVTQTPKHLITATGQRVTLRCSPRSGDLSVYWYQQSLDQGLQFLIQYYNGEERAKGNILERFSAQQFPDLHSELNLSSLELGDSALYFCASRHADTRGYGYTFGSGTRLTVV.

This chain connects TRBV10-3 to TRBJ2-3, with D perhaps TRBD1 or TRBD2 (5 bases each). Trimming removed 2 bases from V and 1 base from J, with 10 bases in between. Germline V CDR1 and CDR2: ENHRY, SYGVKD. CDR3 length equals 15 residues. CDR3 sequence reads: CAISEPQGGTDTQYF. CDR3 DNA: TGTGCCATCAGTGAGCCGCAGGGAGGCACAGATACGCAGTATTTT.

The chain carries TRBV7-2 and TRBJ2-1, with D hard to call. The CDR3 is 15 amino acids. CDR1 is SGHTA, CDR2 FQGNSA, per germline. With 6 bases removed from V and 0 bases from J, the gap between germline ends came to 12 bases. CDR3 DNA sequence: TGTGCCAGCAGGACGGATCCTAACTCCTACAATGAGCAGTTCTTC. The encoded protein is CASRTDPNSYNEQFF.

This clonotype was seen a few times. The V gene is TRBV11-2, the J gene TRBJ2-3; D remains ambiguous. CDR3 length: 14 amino acids. Trimming removed 2 bases from V and 10 bases from J, with 16 bases in between. Germline V lookup: CDR1 SGHAT, CDR2 FQNNGV. The CDR3, as DNA: TGTGCCAGCAGCTTAACGCCAGAACCCGGATCGCAGTATTTT. The encoded protein is CASSLTPEPGSQYF. Based on the CDR3 plus reference TRBV11-2 and TRBJ2-3, the full variable domain is EAGVAQSPRYKIIEKRQSVAFWCNPISGHATLYWYQQILGQGPKLLIQFQNNGVVDDSQLPKDRFSAERLKGVDSTLKIQPAKLEDSAVYLCASSLTPEPGSQYFGPGTRLTVL.

Only a few counts were recorded for this clonotype. The chain is built from TRBV29-1 and TRBJ2-2; D is perhaps TRBD1 (7 bases). The CDR3 has 16 amino acids. Germline V gene lookup returns CDR1 SQVTM and CDR2 ANQGSEA. The V end lost 4 bases, the J end lost 4 bases, and 19 bases lay between the germline ends. This chain's CDR3 is CSVAGGGGIGTGELFF. The CDR3 DNA sequence: TGCAGCGTTGCAGGAGGAGGGGGCATCGGCACCGGGGAGCTGTTTTTT.

The V gene is TRBV5-1, the J gene TRBJ1-1; 8 bases fit TRBD1. V shed 4 bases and J 4 bases; nucleotides not matched to a gene: 9. The CDR3 length is 15 residues. CDR1 and CDR2 from the germline V gene are SGHRS and YFSETQ. The CDR3 sequence: CASSTGTGASTEAFF. CDR3 nucleotide sequence: TGCGCCAGCAGCACGGGGACAGGAGCCTCCACTGAAGCTTTCTTT.

Comment on this clonotype: This may stem from a read error, because a much larger clone lies one nucleotide away. The genes are TRBV7-6 and TRBJ1-2, with D possibly being TRBD1 (6 bases). Germline V gene data show CDR1 as SGHVS and CDR2 as FNYEAQ. CDR3 size: 12 residues. The CDR3 DNA is TGTGCCAACAGCCCCGACGGGGGCGCCTACACCTTC. Amino acid sequence: CANSPDGGAYTF.

In DNA form, the CDR3 reads TGCAGCGTTGCAGTGGCTAGCGGGAGGTTGGATGAGCAGTTCTTC. Translating it yields CSVAVASGRLDEQFF. The V gene is TRBV29-1, the J gene TRBJ2-1, with 11 nucleotides matching TRBD2. Trimming removed 4 bases from V and 8 bases from J; junction bases left unmatched: 10. The CDR3 covers 15 residues. Germline V lookup: CDR1 SQVTM, CDR2 ANQGSEA.

In regard to this clonotype: Just one base apart from a much larger clone, this may be a read error. This chain uses TRBV11-2 with TRBJ2-7, with 12 bases lining up with TRBD2. CDR3 size: 16 residues. In germline, CDR1 is SGHAT, CDR2 FQNNGV. The DNA for the CDR3 is TGTGCCAGCAGCCAAAGGGTGACTAGCGGGAGATACGAGCGGTACTTC. This sequence encodes CASSQRVTSGRYERYF.